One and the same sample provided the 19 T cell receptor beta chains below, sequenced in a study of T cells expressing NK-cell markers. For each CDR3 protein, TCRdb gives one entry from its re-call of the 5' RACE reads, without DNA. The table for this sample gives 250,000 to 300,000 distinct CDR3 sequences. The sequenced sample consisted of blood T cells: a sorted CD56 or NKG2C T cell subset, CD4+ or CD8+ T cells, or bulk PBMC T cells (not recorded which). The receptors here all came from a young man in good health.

CDR3 amino acids: CASSPLAGGWTDTQYF. The chain recombines TRBV3-1 with TRBJ2-3; TCRdb returns TRBD2, unconfirmable since there is no DNA. The CDR3 contains 16 residues. Germline V CDR1 and CDR2: LGHDT, YNNKEL (reference sequence).

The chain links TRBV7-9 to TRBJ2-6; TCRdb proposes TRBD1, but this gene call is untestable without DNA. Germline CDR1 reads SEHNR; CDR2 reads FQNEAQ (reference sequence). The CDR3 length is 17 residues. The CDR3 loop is CATPGRQVFSGANVLTF.

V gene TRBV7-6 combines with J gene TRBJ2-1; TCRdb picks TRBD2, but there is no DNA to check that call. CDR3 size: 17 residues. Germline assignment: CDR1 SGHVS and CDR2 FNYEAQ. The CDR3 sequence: CASSLVVSGRSYNEQFF. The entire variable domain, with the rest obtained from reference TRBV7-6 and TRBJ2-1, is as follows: GAGVSQSPRYKVTKRGQDVALRCDPISGHVSLYWYRQALGQGPEFLTYFNYEAQQDKSGLPNDRFSAERPEGSISTLTIQRTEQRDSAMYRCASSLVVSGRSYNEQFFGPGTRLTVL.

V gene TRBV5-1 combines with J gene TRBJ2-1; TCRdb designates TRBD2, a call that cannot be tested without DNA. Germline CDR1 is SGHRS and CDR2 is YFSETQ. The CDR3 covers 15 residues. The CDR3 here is CASSPDYGAGNEQFF.

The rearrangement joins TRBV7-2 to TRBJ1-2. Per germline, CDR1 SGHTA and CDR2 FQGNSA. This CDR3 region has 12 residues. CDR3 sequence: CASSKPSGGYTF.

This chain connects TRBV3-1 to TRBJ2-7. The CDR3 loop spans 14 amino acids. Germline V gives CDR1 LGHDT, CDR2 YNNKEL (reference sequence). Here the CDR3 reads CASSQEGASGEQYF.

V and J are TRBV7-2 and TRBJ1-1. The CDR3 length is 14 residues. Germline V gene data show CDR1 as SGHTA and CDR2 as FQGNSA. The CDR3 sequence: CASSLVSRVTEAFF.

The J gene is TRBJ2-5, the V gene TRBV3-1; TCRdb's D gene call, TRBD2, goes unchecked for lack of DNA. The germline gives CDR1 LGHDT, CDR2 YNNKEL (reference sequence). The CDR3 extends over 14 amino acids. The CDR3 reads CASSQRLAGETQYF.

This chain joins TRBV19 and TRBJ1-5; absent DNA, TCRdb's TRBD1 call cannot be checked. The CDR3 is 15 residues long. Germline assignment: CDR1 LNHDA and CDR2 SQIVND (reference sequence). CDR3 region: CASSMGALSNQPQHF.

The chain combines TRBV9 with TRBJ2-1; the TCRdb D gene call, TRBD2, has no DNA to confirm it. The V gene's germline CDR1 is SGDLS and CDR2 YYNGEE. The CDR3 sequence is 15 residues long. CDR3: CASSETSGVYNEQFF.

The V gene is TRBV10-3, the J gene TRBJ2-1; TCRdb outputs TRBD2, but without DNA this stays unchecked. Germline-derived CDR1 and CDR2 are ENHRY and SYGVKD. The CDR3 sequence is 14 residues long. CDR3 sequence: CAISHGEISNEQFF.

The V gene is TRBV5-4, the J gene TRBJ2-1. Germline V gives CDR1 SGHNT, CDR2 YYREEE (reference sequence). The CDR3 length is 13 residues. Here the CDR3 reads CASSSDPHNEQFF.

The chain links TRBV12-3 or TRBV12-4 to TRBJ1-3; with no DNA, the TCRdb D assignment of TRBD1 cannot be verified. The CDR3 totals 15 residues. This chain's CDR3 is CASSPRAQAGNTIYF.

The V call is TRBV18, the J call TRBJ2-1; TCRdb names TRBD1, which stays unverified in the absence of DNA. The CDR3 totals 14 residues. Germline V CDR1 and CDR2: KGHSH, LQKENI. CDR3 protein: CASSRGDGGNEQFF.

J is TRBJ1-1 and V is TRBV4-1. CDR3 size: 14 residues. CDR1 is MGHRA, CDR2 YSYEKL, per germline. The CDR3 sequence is CASSQPARTAEAFF.

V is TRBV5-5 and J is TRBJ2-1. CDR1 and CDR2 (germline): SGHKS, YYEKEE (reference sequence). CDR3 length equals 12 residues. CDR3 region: CASSFDTGEQFF.

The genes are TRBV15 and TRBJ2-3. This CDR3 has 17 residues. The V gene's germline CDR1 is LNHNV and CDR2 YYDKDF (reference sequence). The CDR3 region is CATSREPASGNTDTQYF.

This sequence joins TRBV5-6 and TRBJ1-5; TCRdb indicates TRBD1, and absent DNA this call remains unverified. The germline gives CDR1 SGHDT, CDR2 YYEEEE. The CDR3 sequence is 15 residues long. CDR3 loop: CASSWRGVQEQPQHF.

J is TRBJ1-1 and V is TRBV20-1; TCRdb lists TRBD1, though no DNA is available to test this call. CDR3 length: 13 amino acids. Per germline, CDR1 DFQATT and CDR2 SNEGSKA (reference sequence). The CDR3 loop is CSAPRPGQGVAFF.